This T cell receptor beta chain was captured in a study of T cells in Graves' hyperthyroidism and ophthalmopathy. Study-level findings and limits: Ophthalmopathy and stable hyperthyroidism were told apart by a 13 V-J model. Most expanded thyroid clonotypes above 0.001 also appeared in blood. It was a median 6.5 months before onset that the model predicted ophthalmopathy.

Germline lookup yields CDR1 MNHEY and CDR2 SVGAGI. The CDR3 covers 14 residues. V trimming: 5 bases; J trimming: 5 bases; junction bases outside the gene matches: 8. Concerning this clonotype: Its specificity is not known.

Patients were excluded for uncontrolled infection, other autoimmune disease, pregnancy or lactation. TCR beta CDR3 regions were amplified from RNA transcripts. During a first-round RT-PCR of the TCR CDR3, the HTBI primer set was used. TCRdb analysed the multiplex PCR reads with MiXCR anew, one entry per CDR3 protein. The sample includes over 250,000 distinct CDR3 sequences, less than 30% of them seen just once. The sequence was obtained from a man aged 40-49 years with Graves' hyperthyroidism that later progressed to Graves' ophthalmopathy. Sequencing was carried out using blood. The genes are TRBV6-5 and TRBJ2-5; 7 positions match TRBD2. The CDR3 region has the DNA TGTGCCAGCAGTCACACTAACGGGAGGGAGACCCAGTACTTC. Amino acid sequence: CASSHTNGRETQYF.